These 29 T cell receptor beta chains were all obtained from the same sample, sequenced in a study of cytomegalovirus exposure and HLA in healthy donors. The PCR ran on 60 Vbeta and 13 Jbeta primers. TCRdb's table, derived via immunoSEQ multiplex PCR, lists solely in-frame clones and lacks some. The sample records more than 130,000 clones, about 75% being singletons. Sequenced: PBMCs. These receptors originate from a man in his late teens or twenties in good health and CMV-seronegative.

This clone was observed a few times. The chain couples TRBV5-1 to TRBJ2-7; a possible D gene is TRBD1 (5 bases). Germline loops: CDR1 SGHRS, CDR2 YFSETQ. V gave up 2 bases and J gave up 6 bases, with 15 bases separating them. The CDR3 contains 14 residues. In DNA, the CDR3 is TGCGCCAGCAGCTTCGTCAGGGAAAGTAGCGAGCAGTACTTC. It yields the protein CASSFVRESSEQYF.

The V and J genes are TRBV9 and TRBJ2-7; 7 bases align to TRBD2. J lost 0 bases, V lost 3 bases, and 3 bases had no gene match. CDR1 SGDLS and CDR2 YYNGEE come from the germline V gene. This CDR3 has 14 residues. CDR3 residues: CASSASGYSYEQYF. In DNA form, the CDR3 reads TGTGCCAGCAGCGCTAGCGGTTACTCCTACGAGCAGTACTTC.

The DNA for the CDR3 is TGCAGTATACTGTACAATGAGCAGTTCTTC. Its translation: CSILYNEQFF. The chain uses TRBV20-1 and TRBJ2-1; D gene ambiguous. This CDR3 spans 10 amino acids. Germline values: CDR1 DFQATT, CDR2 SNEGSKA (reference sequence). With 8 bases removed from V and 4 bases from J, the gap between germline ends came to 6 bases.

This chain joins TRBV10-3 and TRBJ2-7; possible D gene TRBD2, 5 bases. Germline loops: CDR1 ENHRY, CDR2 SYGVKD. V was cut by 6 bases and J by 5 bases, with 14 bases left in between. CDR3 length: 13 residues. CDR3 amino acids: CAIRVDLRDEQYF. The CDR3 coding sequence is TGTGCCATCAGGGTGGATCTGCGGGACGAGCAGTACTTC.

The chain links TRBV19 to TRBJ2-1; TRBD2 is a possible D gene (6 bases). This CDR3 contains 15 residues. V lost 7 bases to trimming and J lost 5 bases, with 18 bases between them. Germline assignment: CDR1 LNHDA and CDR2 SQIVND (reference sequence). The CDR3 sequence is CASIGRGLKDNEQFF. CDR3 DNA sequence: TGTGCCAGTATAGGAAGGGGACTGAAGGACAATGAGCAGTTCTTC.

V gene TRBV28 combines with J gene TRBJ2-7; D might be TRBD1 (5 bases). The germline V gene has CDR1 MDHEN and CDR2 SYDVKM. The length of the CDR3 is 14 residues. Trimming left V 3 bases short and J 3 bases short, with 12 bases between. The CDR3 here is CASSFIQGSYEQYF. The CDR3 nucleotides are TGTGCCAGCAGTTTTATCCAGGGCAGCTACGAGCAGTACTTC.

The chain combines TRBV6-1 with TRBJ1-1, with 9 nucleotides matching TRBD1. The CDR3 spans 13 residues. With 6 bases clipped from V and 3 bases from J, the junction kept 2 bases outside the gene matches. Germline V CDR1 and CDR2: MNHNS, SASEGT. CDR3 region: CASRGQGHTEAFF. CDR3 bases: TGTGCCAGCAGGGGACAGGGCCACACTGAAGCTTTCTTT.

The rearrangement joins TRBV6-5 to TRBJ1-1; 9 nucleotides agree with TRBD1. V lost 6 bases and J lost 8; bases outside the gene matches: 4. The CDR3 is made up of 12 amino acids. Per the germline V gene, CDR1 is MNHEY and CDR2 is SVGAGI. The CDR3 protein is CASSRGQGEAFF. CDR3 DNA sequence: TGTGCCAGCAGCAGGGGACAGGGCGAAGCTTTCTTT.

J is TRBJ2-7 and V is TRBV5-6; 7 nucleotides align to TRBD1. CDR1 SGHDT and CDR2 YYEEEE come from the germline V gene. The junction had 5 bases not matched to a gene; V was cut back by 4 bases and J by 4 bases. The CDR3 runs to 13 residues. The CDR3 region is CASSRDRVYEQYF. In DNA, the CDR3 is TGTGCCAGCAGCCGAGACAGGGTATACGAGCAGTACTTC.

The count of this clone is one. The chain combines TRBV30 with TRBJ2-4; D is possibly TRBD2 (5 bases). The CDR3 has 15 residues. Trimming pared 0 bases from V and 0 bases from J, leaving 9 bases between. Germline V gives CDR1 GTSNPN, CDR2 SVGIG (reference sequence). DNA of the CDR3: TGTGCCTGGAGTGTGAGAGGGTTAGCCAAAAACATTCAGTACTTC. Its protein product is CAWSVRGLAKNIQYF. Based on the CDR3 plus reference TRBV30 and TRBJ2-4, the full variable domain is SQTIHQWPATLVQPVGSPLSLECTVEGTSNPNLYWYRQAAGRGLQLLFYSVGIGQISSEVPQNLSASRPQDRQFILSSKKLLLSDSGFYLCAWSVRGLAKNIQYFGAGTRLSVL.

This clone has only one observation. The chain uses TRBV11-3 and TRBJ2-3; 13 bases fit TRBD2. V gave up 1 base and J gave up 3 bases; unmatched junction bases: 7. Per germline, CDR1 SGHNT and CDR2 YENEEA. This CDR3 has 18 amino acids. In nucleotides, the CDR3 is TGTGCCAGCAGCTTAGGACTAGCGGGGGGCACGGGAACAGATACGCAGTATTTT. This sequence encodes CASSLGLAGGTGTDTQYF.

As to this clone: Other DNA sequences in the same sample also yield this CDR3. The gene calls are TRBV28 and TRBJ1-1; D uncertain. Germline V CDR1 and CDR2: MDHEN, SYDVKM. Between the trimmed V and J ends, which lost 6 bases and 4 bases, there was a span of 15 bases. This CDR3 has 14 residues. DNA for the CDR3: TGTGCCAGCAGGGTGGGTGGAAGGAGCACTGAAGCTTTCTTT. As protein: CASRVGGRSTEAFF.

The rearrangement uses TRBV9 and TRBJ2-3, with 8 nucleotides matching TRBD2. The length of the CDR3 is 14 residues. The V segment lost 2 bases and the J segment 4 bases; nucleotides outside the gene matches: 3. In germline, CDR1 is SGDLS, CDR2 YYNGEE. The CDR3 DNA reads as TGTGCCAGCAGCGTCGGGACTAGATCAGATACGCAGTATTTT. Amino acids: CASSVGTRSDTQYF. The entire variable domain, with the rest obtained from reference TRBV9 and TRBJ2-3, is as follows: DSGVTQTPKHLITATGQRVTLRCSPRSGDLSVYWYQQSLDQGLQFLIQYYNGEERAKGNILERFSAQQFPDLHSELNLSSLELGDSALYFCASSVGTRSDTQYFGPGTRLTVL.

CDR3 DNA sequence: TGTGCCAGCAGCCCAGGGGGCAGGCACACTGAAGCTTTCTTT. Translation: CASSPGGRHTEAFF. The chain employs TRBV7-9 and TRBJ1-1, with 8 bases aligning to TRBD1. CDR3 size: 14 residues. Germline assignment: CDR1 SEHNR and CDR2 FQNEAQ (reference sequence). V trimming: 5 bases; J trimming: 3 bases; junction bases outside the gene matches: 5.

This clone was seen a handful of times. This CDR3 reads CASSTRQGNYGYTF. The CDR3 DNA sequence: TGTGCCAGCAGTACCCGACAGGGGAACTATGGCTACACCTTC. V and J are TRBV6-5 and TRBJ1-2, with TRBD1 identical over 8 bases. The CDR3 loop spans 14 amino acids. Germline V gene sequence: CDR1 MNHEY, CDR2 SVGAGI. With 5 bases clipped from V and 2 bases from J, the junction kept 4 bases outside the gene matches.

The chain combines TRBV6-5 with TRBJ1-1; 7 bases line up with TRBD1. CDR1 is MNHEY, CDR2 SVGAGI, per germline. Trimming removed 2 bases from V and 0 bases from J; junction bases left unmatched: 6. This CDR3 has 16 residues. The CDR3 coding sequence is TGTGCCAGCAGTTACAGTACAGGGGAAATGAACACTGAAGCTTTCTTT. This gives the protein CASSYSTGEMNTEAFF.

CDR3 amino acids: CASSIGRQETQYF. In DNA form, the CDR3 reads TGTGCCAGTAGTATAGGGAGACAAGAGACCCAGTACTTC. This chain connects TRBV19 to TRBJ2-5, with D unresolved. V lost 1 base, J lost 2 bases, and 5 bases lay in between. Germline assignment: CDR1 LNHDA and CDR2 SQIVND (reference sequence). The CDR3 is made up of 13 amino acids.

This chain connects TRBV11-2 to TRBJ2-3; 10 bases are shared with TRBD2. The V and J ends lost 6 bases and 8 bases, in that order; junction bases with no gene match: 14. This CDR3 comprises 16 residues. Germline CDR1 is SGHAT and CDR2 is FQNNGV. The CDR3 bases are TGTGCCAGCAGTCCCTTAGCGGGGGGTAACAGAGGTACGCAGTATTTT. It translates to CASSPLAGGNRGTQYF.

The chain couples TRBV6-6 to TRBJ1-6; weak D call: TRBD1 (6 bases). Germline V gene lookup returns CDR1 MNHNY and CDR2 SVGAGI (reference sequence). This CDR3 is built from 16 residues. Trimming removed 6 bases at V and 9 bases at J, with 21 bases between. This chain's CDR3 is CASRKTRGGEVSPLHF. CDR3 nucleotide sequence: TGTGCCAGCAGGAAGACCAGGGGTGGGGAAGTTTCACCCCTCCACTTT.

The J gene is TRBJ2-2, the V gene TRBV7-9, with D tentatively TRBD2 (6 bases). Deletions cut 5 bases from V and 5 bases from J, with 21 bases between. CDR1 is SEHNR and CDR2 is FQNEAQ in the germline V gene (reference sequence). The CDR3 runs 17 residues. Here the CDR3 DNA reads TGTGCCAGCAGCCTTAGGGGTACTAGCCGACGAACCGGGGAGCTGTTTTTT. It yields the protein CASSLRGTSRRTGELFF.

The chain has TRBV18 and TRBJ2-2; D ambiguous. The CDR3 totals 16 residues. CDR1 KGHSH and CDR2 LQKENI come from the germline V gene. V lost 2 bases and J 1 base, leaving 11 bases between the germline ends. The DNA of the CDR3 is TGTGCCAGCTCACCAAGGCTAGACCTGAACACCGGGGAGCTGTTTTTT. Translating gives CASSPRLDLNTGELFF.

This CDR3 reads CAWTPQTGNTIYF. For the CDR3, the DNA is TGTGCCTGGACCCCACAGACTGGAAACACCATATATTTT. The rearrangement joins TRBV30 to TRBJ1-3; D unresolved. From germline, CDR1 is GTSNPN and CDR2 SVGIG (reference sequence). V lost 4 bases and J lost 2, with 9 bases in between. The CDR3 length is 13 residues.

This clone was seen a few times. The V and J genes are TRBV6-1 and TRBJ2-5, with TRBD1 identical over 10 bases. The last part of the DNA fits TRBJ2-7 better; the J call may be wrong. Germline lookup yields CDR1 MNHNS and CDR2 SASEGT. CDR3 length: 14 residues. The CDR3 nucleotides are TGTGCCAGCAGTGAGGGGACAGGGGCCTACGAGCAGTACTTC. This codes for CASSEGTGAYEQYF.

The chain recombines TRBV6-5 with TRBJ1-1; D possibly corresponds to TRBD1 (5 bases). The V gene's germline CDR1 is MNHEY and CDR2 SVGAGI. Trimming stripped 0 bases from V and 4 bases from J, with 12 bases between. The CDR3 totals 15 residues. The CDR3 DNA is TGTGCCAGCAGTTACTCGATTGTGGGGGGCACTGAAGCTTTCTTT. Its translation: CASSYSIVGGTEAFF.

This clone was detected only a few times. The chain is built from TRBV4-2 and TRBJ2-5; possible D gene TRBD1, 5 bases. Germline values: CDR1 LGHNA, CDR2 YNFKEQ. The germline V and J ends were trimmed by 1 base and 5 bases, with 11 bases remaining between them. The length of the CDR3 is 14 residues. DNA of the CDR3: TGTGCCAGCAGCCAAGGGACATCACGGGAGACCCAGTACTTC. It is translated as CASSQGTSRETQYF.

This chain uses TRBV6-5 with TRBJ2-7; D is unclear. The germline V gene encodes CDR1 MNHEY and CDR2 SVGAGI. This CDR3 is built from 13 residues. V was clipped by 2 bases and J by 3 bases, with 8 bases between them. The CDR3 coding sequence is TGTGCCAGCAGTTACATGGTAGACTACGAGCAGTACTTC. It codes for CASSYMVDYEQYF.

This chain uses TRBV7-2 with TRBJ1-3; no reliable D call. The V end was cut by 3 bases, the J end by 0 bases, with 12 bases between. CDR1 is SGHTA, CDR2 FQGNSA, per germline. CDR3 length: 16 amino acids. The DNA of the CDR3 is TGTGCCAGCAGCTTGGGTAGCCGTATCTCTGGAAACACCATATATTTT. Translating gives CASSLGSRISGNTIYF.

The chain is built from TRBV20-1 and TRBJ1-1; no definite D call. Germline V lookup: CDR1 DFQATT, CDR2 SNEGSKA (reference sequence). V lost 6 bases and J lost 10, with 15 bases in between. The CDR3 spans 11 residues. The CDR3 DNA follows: TGCAGTGCCTCCTGGGCCCTCGGAGCTTTCTTT. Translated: CSASWALGAFF.

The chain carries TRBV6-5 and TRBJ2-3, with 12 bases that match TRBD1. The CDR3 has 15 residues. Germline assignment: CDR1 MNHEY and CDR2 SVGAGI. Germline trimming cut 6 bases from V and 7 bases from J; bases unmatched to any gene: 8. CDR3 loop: CASSLGQGAGNTQYF. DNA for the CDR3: TGTGCCAGCAGCTTGGGACAGGGGGCTGGAAATACGCAGTATTTT.